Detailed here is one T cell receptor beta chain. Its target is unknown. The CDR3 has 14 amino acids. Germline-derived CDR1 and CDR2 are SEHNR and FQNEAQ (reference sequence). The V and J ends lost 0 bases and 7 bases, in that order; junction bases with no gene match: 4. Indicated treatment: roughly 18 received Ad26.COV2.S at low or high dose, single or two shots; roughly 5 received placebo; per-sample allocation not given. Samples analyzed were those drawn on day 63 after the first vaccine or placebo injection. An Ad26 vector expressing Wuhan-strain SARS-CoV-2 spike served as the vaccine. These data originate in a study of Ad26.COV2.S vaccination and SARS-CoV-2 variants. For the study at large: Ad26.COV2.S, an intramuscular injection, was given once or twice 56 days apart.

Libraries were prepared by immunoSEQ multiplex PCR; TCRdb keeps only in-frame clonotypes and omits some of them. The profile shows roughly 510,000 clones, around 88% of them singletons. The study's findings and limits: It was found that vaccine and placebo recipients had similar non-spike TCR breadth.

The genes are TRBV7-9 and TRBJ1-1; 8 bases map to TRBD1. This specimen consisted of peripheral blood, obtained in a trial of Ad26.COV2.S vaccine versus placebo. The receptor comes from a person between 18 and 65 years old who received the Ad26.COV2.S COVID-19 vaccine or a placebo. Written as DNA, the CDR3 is TGTGCCAGCAGCTTAGCGATGACAGGGGATGAAGCTTTCTTT. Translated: CASSLAMTGDEAFF.